These 31 T cell receptor beta chains originate from one sample sequenced in a study of spatial heterogeneity in lung cancer. Study findings and constraints: Tumors with more nonsynonymous mutations had more expanded intratumoral alpha and beta TCRs.

No antigen is known for these receptors. Specified time point: sample taken at primary tumor resection. Each CDR3 protein gets one entry after TCRdb re-called the 5' RACE reads with MiXCR. Seen here are 7,500 to 10,000 distinct CDR3 sequences, 4% to 6% observed once, and the top ten hold about an eighth. Source: lung tumor tissue, taken at surgery. All receptors derive from a female donor with early-stage non-small cell lung cancer.

This clonotype was counted many times. The V gene is TRBV5-1, the J gene TRBJ2-7, with D perhaps TRBD2 (6 bases). The V gene's germline CDR1 is SGHRS and CDR2 YFSETQ. There are 16 residues in the CDR3. Deletions cut 0 bases from V and 4 bases from J, with 17 bases between. The CDR3 loop is CASSLDLAVDNYEQYF. The DNA of the CDR3 is TGCGCCAGCAGCTTGGATTTAGCGGTAGATAATTACGAGCAGTACTTC.

This clonotype was seen ten or more times. In DNA, the CDR3 is TGTGCCAGCAGCTATACCGCCGGGGACCCCTACGAGCAGTACTTC. Protein sequence: CASSYTAGDPYEQYF. The rearrangement links TRBV11-2 to TRBJ2-7; either TRBD1 or TRBD2 may supply D (5 bases each). The V and J ends lost 4 bases and 2 bases respectively, with 15 bases between them. The V gene's germline CDR1 is SGHAT and CDR2 FQNNGV. The CDR3 covers 15 residues.

This clonotype was recorded many times. The CDR3: CASSPFSGYEQYF. Here the CDR3 DNA reads TGTGCCAGTAGCCCCTTCAGCGGGTACGAGCAGTACTTC. The rearrangement links TRBV19 to TRBJ2-7, with a tentative D call TRBD2 (6 bases). Germline CDR1 and CDR2: LNHDA and SQIVND (reference sequence). Trimming stripped 6 bases from V and 4 bases from J, with 13 bases between. The CDR3 contains 13 residues.

This clonotype appeared many times. V usage is TRBV7-8 and J usage is TRBJ1-6, with TRBD1 as a possible D gene (6 bases). Germline lookup yields CDR1 SGHVS and CDR2 FQNEAQ. Trimming shortened V by 1 base and J by 10 bases, and 17 bases separated the two germline ends. The CDR3 is 16 residues long. The CDR3 is CASSLGGHGRDSPLHF. The CDR3 DNA reads TGTGCCAGCAGCTTAGGGGGACACGGGAGAGACTCACCCCTCCACTTT.

Only a few counts were recorded for this clonotype. Being one base from a much bigger clone, this may be a read error. The gene calls are TRBV6-6 and TRBJ1-2; D uncertain. Germline assignment: CDR1 MNHNY and CDR2 SVGAGI (reference sequence). The CDR3 runs to 12 residues. CDR3 coding DNA: TGTGCCACCATCCTGCCCGGCTATGGCTACAACTTC. It translates to CATILPGYGYNF.

By sample fraction, this clonotype is medium-sized. This rearrangement joins TRBV5-1 to TRBJ2-7; 7 nucleotides line up with TRBD1. The CDR3 is 15 amino acids. Germline CDR1 is SGHRS and CDR2 is YFSETQ. V was pared by 4 bases and J by 4 bases, with 11 bases of the junction left unmatched. CDR3 loop: CASSHFDRDVYEQYF. The CDR3 DNA is TGCGCCAGCAGCCATTTTGACAGGGACGTATACGAGCAGTACTTC.

The genes are TRBV18 and TRBJ2-2, with D hard to call. V was shortened by 11 bases and J by 1 base, with 8 bases between the two germline ends. The CDR3 totals 12 residues. Germline loops: CDR1 KGHSH, CDR2 LQKENI. CDR3 amino acids: CAGRGNTGELFF. In DNA form, the CDR3 reads TGTGCCGGACGCGGGAACACCGGGGAGCTGTTTTTT.

This clonotype was seen ten or more times. V gene TRBV18 combines with J gene TRBJ2-1; D gene uncertain. The germline V gene encodes CDR1 KGHSH and CDR2 LQKENI. V lost 8 bases and J 8 bases, leaving 13 bases between the germline ends. This CDR3 is built from 12 residues. The CDR3 here is CASIGVVDEQFF. CDR3 nucleotides: TGTGCCAGCATTGGCGTTGTTGATGAGCAGTTCTTC.

CDR3 sequence: CSVEEGQAESTEAFF. Written as DNA, the CDR3 is TGCAGCGTTGAAGAAGGACAGGCGGAGAGCACTGAAGCTTTCTTT. The genes are TRBV29-1 and TRBJ1-1, with 7 nucleotides matching TRBD1. Trimming removed 0 bases from V and 4 bases from J; junction bases left unmatched: 8. The CDR3 spans 15 residues. Germline V gene lookup returns CDR1 SQVTM and CDR2 ANQGSEA.

This clonotype is medium-sized in the sample. The chain recombines TRBV19 with TRBJ2-5; no clear D. The CDR3 covers 15 residues. CDR1 and CDR2 from the germline V gene are LNHDA and SQIVND (reference sequence). Trimming pared 5 bases from V and 1 base from J, leaving 14 bases between. The chain's CDR3 is CASSPSQLGQETQYF. Written as DNA, the CDR3 is TGTGCCAGTAGTCCCTCCCAGCTCGGCCAAGAGACCCAGTACTTC.

The genes are TRBV19 and TRBJ1-5, with 11 bases aligning to TRBD1. The CDR3 has 15 residues. Germline V gene lookup returns CDR1 LNHDA and CDR2 SQIVND (reference sequence). J was trimmed by 7 bases and V by 3 bases; bases with no gene match: 5. The CDR3 reads CASSIAGTGGQPQHF. For the CDR3, the DNA is TGTGCCAGTAGTATCGCCGGGACAGGGGGGCAGCCCCAGCATTTT.

This clonotype has at least ten counts. V is TRBV3-1 and J is TRBJ2-2, with D perhaps assigned TRBD1 or TRBD2 (6 bases each). Germline values: CDR1 LGHDT, CDR2 YNNKEL (reference sequence). This CDR3 is built from 13 residues. Trimming pared 1 base from V and 8 bases from J, leaving 8 bases between. CDR3 loop: CASSQGGAGELFF. The CDR3 nucleotides are TGTGCCAGCAGCCAAGGGGGGGCTGGGGAGCTGTTTTTT.

At least ten counts were recorded for this clonotype. The chain uses TRBV7-3 and TRBJ1-5; TRBD1 agrees at 8 bases. Germline-derived CDR1 and CDR2 are SGHTA and FQGTGA. CDR3 length equals 13 residues. With V trimmed by 5 bases and J by 6 bases, 3 bases remained unmatched. The CDR3: CASSIGQGQPQHF. Here the CDR3 DNA reads TGTGCCAGCAGCATCGGACAGGGTCAGCCCCAGCATTTT.

This clonotype was found many times. J is TRBJ2-1 and V is TRBV9, with 7 bases fitting TRBD1. The germline CDR1 and CDR2 sequences are SGDLS and YYNGEE. V shed 3 bases, J shed 2 bases, and the junction held 2 bases outside the gene matches. CDR3 length: 14 residues. CDR3 nucleotide sequence: TGTGCCAGCAGCGCTGGGACAGCCTACAATGAGCAGTTCTTC. Protein product: CASSAGTAYNEQFF.

By sample fraction, this clonotype is medium-sized (0.01 to 0.1%). J is TRBJ1-2 and V is TRBV29-1; D may be TRBD1 (6 bases). Germline lookup yields CDR1 SQVTM and CDR2 ANQGSEA. There are 14 residues in the CDR3. Trimming removed 6 bases from V and 2 bases from J, with 16 bases in between. The CDR3 spells CSVLNPGTNYGYTF. In nucleotides, the CDR3 is TGCAGCGTCTTAAATCCCGGGACAAACTATGGCTACACCTTC.

This clonotype appeared many times. The genes are TRBV3-1 and TRBJ2-5; D is unresolved. Germline-derived CDR1 and CDR2 are LGHDT and YNNKEL (reference sequence). The CDR3 extends over 12 amino acids. Trimming shortened V by 1 base and J by 4 bases, and 4 bases separated the two germline ends. The CDR3 sequence: CASSQAGETQYF. The CDR3 nucleotides are TGTGCCAGCAGCCAAGCGGGAGAGACCCAGTACTTC.

This clonotype was detected ten times or more. The chain combines TRBV19 with TRBJ1-1; TRBD1 is a possible D gene (5 bases). This CDR3 is 16 amino acids long. Germline values: CDR1 LNHDA, CDR2 SQIVND (reference sequence). The V end lost 1 base, the J end lost 4 bases, and 16 bases lay between the germline ends. CDR3 protein: CASSIGEGWGITEAFF. CDR3 DNA sequence: TGTGCCAGTAGTATAGGGGAGGGTTGGGGGATCACTGAAGCTTTCTTT.

A word on this clonotype: A much larger clone differs from this one at a single base, so this may be a read error. The CDR3 protein is CASSLPMCGELFF. The CDR3 nucleotides read TGTGCCAGCAGCCTCCCGATGTGCGGGGAGCTGTTTTTT. This sequence joins TRBV28 and TRBJ2-2, with unresolved D. V gave up 6 bases and J gave up 7 bases, with 12 bases separating them. This CDR3 is built from 13 residues. In germline, CDR1 is MDHEN, CDR2 SYDVKM.

This chain uses TRBV18 with TRBJ1-2; D ambiguous. Trimming shortened V by 3 bases and J by 1 base, and 18 bases separated the two germline ends. The CDR3 runs 17 residues. CDR1 is KGHSH, CDR2 LQKENI, per germline. The CDR3 spells CASSPNSDLLVNYGYTF. The CDR3 DNA sequence: TGTGCCAGCTCACCCAATTCAGATCTTCTCGTTAACTATGGCTACACCTTC.

This clonotype is medium-sized. V is TRBV20-1 and J is TRBJ2-1; TRBD2 matches 13 bases. Germline CDR1 reads DFQATT; CDR2 reads SNEGSKA (reference sequence). The V and J ends lost 5 bases and 3 bases, in that order; junction bases with no gene match: 19. The CDR3 has 20 amino acids. The CDR3 loop reads CSASNPLAGTSGKNYNEQFF. In nucleotides, the CDR3 is TGCAGTGCTTCGAATCCCCTGGCCGGGACTAGCGGGAAAAACTACAATGAGCAGTTCTTC.

There are many counts of this clonotype. The rearrangement uses TRBV29-1 and TRBJ1-2, with TRBD1 identical over 9 bases. The ends lost 5 bases at V and 5 bases at J; junction bases unmatched: 3. The CDR3 totals 12 residues. Looked up from germline, CDR1 is SQVTM and CDR2 is ANQGSEA. The DNA of the CDR3 is TGCAGCGTTAACAGGGGGCTATATGGCTACACCTTC. This encodes CSVNRGLYGYTF.

This clonotype came up many times. This chain connects TRBV9 to TRBJ2-7; 7 bases are a match to TRBD2. CDR1 is SGDLS and CDR2 is YYNGEE in the germline V gene. V lost 1 base, J lost 0 bases, and 1 base stayed unmatched. The CDR3 extends over 14 amino acids. Written as DNA, the CDR3 is TGTGCCAGCAGCGTAAGCGGGACCTCCTACGAGCAGTACTTC. Its translation is CASSVSGTSYEQYF.

This clonotype was observed at least ten times. The CDR3 loop reads CSVARSNTEAFF. CDR3 sequence (DNA): TGCAGCGTTGCTAGGTCGAACACTGAAGCTTTCTTT. The chain carries TRBV29-1 and TRBJ1-1; unclear D gene. The CDR3 sequence is 12 residues long. Trimming shortened V by 4 bases and J by 1 base, and 7 bases separated the two germline ends. CDR1 SQVTM and CDR2 ANQGSEA come from the germline V gene.

This clonotype was picked up many times. V gene TRBV30 combines with J gene TRBJ2-2; D may match TRBD1 or TRBD2 (6 bases each). The CDR3 length is 13 residues. Germline loops: CDR1 GTSNPN, CDR2 SVGIG (reference sequence). V lost 0 bases and J 6 bases, leaving 8 bases between the germline ends. The CDR3: CAWSVGGPGELFF. The CDR3 nucleotides are TGTGCCTGGAGTGTGGGGGGCCCCGGGGAGCTGTTTTTT.

This clonotype was seen ten or more times. The V and J genes are TRBV14 and TRBJ1-2; the D is unclear. Germline V CDR1 and CDR2: SGHDN, FVKESK. The CDR3 is made up of 13 amino acids. Trimming stripped 0 bases from V and 4 bases from J, with 6 bases between. The CDR3, as DNA: TGTGCCAGCAGCCAAGACAGGAGCTATGGCTACACCTTC. Encoded protein: CASSQDRSYGYTF.

By share, this clonotype counts as medium-sized. The chain employs TRBV2 and TRBJ1-1, with no clear D. This CDR3 spans 18 amino acids. Trimming stripped 6 bases from V and 0 bases from J, with 23 bases between. CDR1 and CDR2 from the germline V gene are SNHLY and FYNNEI. The CDR3 loop reads CASSYSPLPTGMNTEAFF. In DNA form, the CDR3 reads TGTGCCAGCAGCTATAGCCCGCTTCCGACGGGTATGAACACTGAAGCTTTCTTT.

By share of the sample, this clonotype is medium-sized (0.01 to 0.1%). This CDR3 reads CSARDPAADNQPQHF. The CDR3 nucleotides are TGCAGTGCTAGAGATCCGGCAGCCGACAATCAGCCCCAGCATTTT. This chain joins TRBV20-1 and TRBJ1-5; D is uncertain. CDR1 is DFQATT, CDR2 SNEGSKA, per germline (reference sequence). The CDR3 totals 15 residues. The V gene lost 0 bases and the J gene lost 3 bases, with 12 bases spanning the gap.

Judged by abundance, this clonotype is medium-sized (0.01 to 0.1%). The chain joins TRBV2 to TRBJ1-5; the match to TRBD1 covers 8 bases. This CDR3 comprises 14 residues. V lost 4 bases, J lost 6 bases, and 5 bases stayed unmatched. The germline V gene encodes CDR1 SNHLY and CDR2 FYNNEI. CDR3 residues: CASSGTGQRQPQHF. The CDR3 DNA follows: TGTGCCAGCAGTGGGACAGGGCAGCGTCAGCCCCAGCATTTT.

J is TRBJ2-1 and V is TRBV7-3; 10 bases match TRBD2. Unmatched junction bases numbered 4, after V lost 2 bases and J lost 3 bases. From germline, CDR1 is SGHTA and CDR2 FQGTGA. The CDR3 runs to 16 residues. CDR3 nucleotides: TGTGCCAGCAGCTTAGGACCTAGCGGGAGCTACAATGAGCAGTTCTTC. Translating it yields CASSLGPSGSYNEQFF.

Ten or more counts support this clonotype. This chain connects TRBV20-1 to TRBJ2-3; 8 positions agree with TRBD2. The germline CDR1 and CDR2 sequences are DFQATT and SNEGSKA (reference sequence). CDR3 size: 12 residues. The junction had 2 bases not matched to a gene; V was cut back by 6 bases and J by 3 bases. The CDR3 DNA follows: TGCAGTGCAAGCGGGAGAACAGATACGCAGTATTTT. The encoded protein is CSASGRTDTQYF.

This clonotype was seen at least ten times. This chain joins TRBV29-1 and TRBJ2-2, with D hard to call. This CDR3 region has 11 residues. V was clipped by 7 bases and J by 7 bases, with 10 bases between them. Germline V CDR1 and CDR2: SQVTM, ANQGSEA. The DNA for the CDR3 is TGCAGCGGTAGCACAAGCGGGGAGCTGTTTTTT. Protein: CSGSTSGELFF.